Shown below are 32 T cell receptor beta chains from a single sample sequenced in a study of blood T cell repertoires in COVID-19. Only in-frame clones appear in the TCRdb table, and some are missing; sequencing was by immunoSEQ multiplex PCR. The sample holds 250,000 to 400,000 clones, around 90% seen once. The specimen sequenced was peripheral blood. The source is a woman younger than 45 with COVID-19, enrolled during active disease.

In its sample, this clone was seen once. The CDR3: CASSLEEGVQHF. DNA for the CDR3: TGTGCCAGCAGTTTAGAAGAGGGAGTGCAGCATTTT. The genes are TRBV12-3 or TRBV12-4 and TRBJ1-5; D remains ambiguous. CDR3 length equals 12 residues. Between the trimmed V and J ends, which lost 1 base and 13 bases, there was a span of 11 bases.

The rearrangement uses TRBV14 and TRBJ2-3, with D unresolved. V lost 5 bases and J lost 5, with 14 bases in between. Looked up from germline, CDR1 is SGHDN and CDR2 is FVKESK. The CDR3 extends over 14 amino acids. CDR3 in amino acids: CASSGRLFLDTQYF. CDR3 DNA sequence: TGTGCCAGCAGCGGCAGGCTTTTTCTAGATACGCAGTATTTT.

The rearrangement joins TRBV12-3 or TRBV12-4 to TRBJ1-1, with 7 bases matching TRBD1. The length of the CDR3 is 13 residues. V shed 1 base, J shed 7 bases, and the junction held 3 bases outside the gene matches. CDR3 DNA: TGTGCCAGCAGTTTAGTAAACAGGGGTGAAGCTTTCTTT. This sequence encodes CASSLVNRGEAFF.

This chain links TRBV4-1 with TRBJ2-2; the match to TRBD2 covers 7 bases. The V and J ends lost 1 base and 5 bases, in that order; junction bases with no gene match: 7. This CDR3 region has 16 residues. Germline V gene data show CDR1 as MGHRA and CDR2 as YSYEKL. CDR3 residues: CASSQAPGEGTGELFF. The CDR3 coding sequence is TGCGCCAGCAGCCAAGCGCCGGGGGAGGGGACCGGGGAGCTGTTTTTT.

Only one count was recorded for this clone. The chain combines TRBV5-8 with TRBJ1-2; 8 nucleotides align to TRBD1. The junction had 3 bases not matched to a gene; V was cut back by 1 base and J by 4 bases. Germline CDR1 SGHTS, CDR2 YDEGEE. There are 14 residues in the CDR3. This CDR3 reads CASSLRQGSYGYTF. Written as DNA, the CDR3 is TGTGCCAGCAGCTTGAGACAGGGGTCCTATGGCTACACCTTC.

The J gene is TRBJ1-1, the V gene TRBV7-2; 9 bases agree with TRBD1. The CDR3 sequence is 18 residues long. CDR1 and CDR2 from the germline V gene are SGHTA and FQGNSA. The junction had 15 bases not matched to a gene; V was cut back by 4 bases and J by 3 bases. DNA of the CDR3: TGTGCCAGCAGCTACGCTCGGGGACAGGGAGGGGGTCACACTGAAGCTTTCTTT. Translating gives CASSYARGQGGGHTEAFF.

The chain recombines TRBV10-1 with TRBJ1-6, with a tentative D call TRBD1 (5 bases). V lost 4 bases and J lost 5, with 6 bases in between. Germline V gives CDR1 WNHNN, CDR2 SYGVQD (reference sequence). CDR3 length equals 13 residues. The CDR3 DNA reads as TGCGCCAGCAGTGCAGGGAATAATTCACCCCTCCACTTT. Protein: CASSAGNNSPLHF.

This chain connects TRBV28 to TRBJ2-7, with 7 bases identical to TRBD2. The CDR3 consists of 15 residues. The J segment lost 6 bases and the V segment lost 6 bases, leaving 14 bases of the junction unmatched. Germline lookup yields CDR1 MDHEN and CDR2 SYDVKM. The CDR3 loop is CASSPPSGSLLEQYF. For the CDR3, the DNA is TGTGCCAGCAGCCCCCCTAGCGGAAGTCTCCTCGAGCAGTACTTC.

The chain is built from TRBV19 and TRBJ2-7, with a tentative D call TRBD1 (6 bases). V lost 6 bases and J lost 0, with 12 bases in between. The V gene's germline CDR1 is LNHDA and CDR2 SQIVND (reference sequence). This CDR3 has 14 amino acids. CDR3 sequence reads: CASSRDTRSYEQYF. The CDR3 nucleotides are TGTGCCAGTAGCCGGGACACTCGCTCCTACGAGCAGTACTTC.

The chain recombines TRBV11-2 with TRBJ2-7; tentative D call: TRBD2 (6 bases). V dropped 3 bases and J dropped 3 bases, with 12 bases sitting between them. Germline CDR1 SGHAT, CDR2 FQNNGV. This CDR3 is built from 14 residues. The CDR3 DNA reads as TGTGCCAGCAGCTTGGTCACGGGGGACTACGAGCAGTACTTC. Protein product: CASSLVTGDYEQYF.

The rearrangement links TRBV25-1 to TRBJ2-1; D remains unclear. There are 14 residues in the CDR3. The ends were cut back, 10 bases at V and 0 bases at J, with 13 bases in the middle. Germline V lookup: CDR1 MGHDK, CDR2 SYGVNS. DNA of the CDR3: TGTGCCACCATGGAACCTAGCTCCTACAATGAGCAGTTCTTC. It encodes CATMEPSSYNEQFF.

The chain links TRBV27 to TRBJ1-5; D is perhaps TRBD1 (5 bases). The germline gives CDR1 MNHEY, CDR2 SMNVEV (reference sequence). V was cut by 6 bases and J by 5 bases, with 17 bases left in between. CDR3 size: 15 residues. CDR3 sequence reads: CASRVGRTNYQPQHF. The CDR3 DNA reads as TGTGCCAGCAGGGTGGGACGGACTAATTATCAGCCCCAGCATTTT.

This rearrangement joins TRBV19 to TRBJ1-5, with 9 positions matching TRBD1. The CDR3 is made up of 13 amino acids. V lost 8 bases and J lost 4; bases outside the gene matches: 3. Germline CDR1 reads LNHDA; CDR2 reads SQIVND (reference sequence). DNA for the CDR3: TGTGCCAGTTTCGGACAGGGGAATCAGCCCCAGCATTTT. This sequence encodes CASFGQGNQPQHF.

The chain joins TRBV7-8 to TRBJ1-1; the D is unclear. The CDR3 has 13 amino acids. The germline CDR1 and CDR2 sequences are SGHVS and FQNEAQ. V lost 7 bases, J lost 5 bases, and 14 bases lay in between. The DNA for the CDR3 is TGTGCCAGCAATCCAAAAATGAGTACTGAAGCTTTCTTT. Protein product: CASNPKMSTEAFF. Based on the CDR3 plus reference TRBV7-8 and TRBJ1-1, the full variable domain is GAGVSQSPRYKVAKRGQDVALRCDPISGHVSLFWYQQALGQGPEFLTYFQNEAQLDKSGLPSDRFFAERPEGSVSTLKIQRTQQEDSAVYLCASNPKMSTEAFFGQGTRLTVV.

The rearrangement joins TRBV29-1 to TRBJ2-1, with 15 bases identical to TRBD2. The junction had 4 bases not matched to a gene; V was cut back by 7 bases and J by 9 bases. The CDR3 is made up of 13 amino acids. Germline V gene sequence: CDR1 SQVTM, CDR2 ANQGSEA. This CDR3 is CSGGTSGRLEQFF. Written as DNA, the CDR3 is TGCAGCGGTGGGACTAGCGGGAGGCTTGAGCAGTTCTTC.

This rearrangement joins TRBV2 to TRBJ2-1, with TRBD2 matching over 7 bases. This CDR3 region has 15 residues. The trim removed 8 bases at V and 5 bases at J, leaving 12 bases unmatched. Germline CDR1 reads SNHLY; CDR2 reads FYNNEI. The CDR3 is CASGREGKGNNEQFF. CDR3 DNA: TGTGCCAGCGGCAGGGAGGGAAAGGGGAACAATGAGCAGTTCTTC.

This clone was found a few times. J is TRBJ1-4 and V is TRBV27, with TRBD1 matching 8 bases. This CDR3 comprises 14 residues. With 8 bases clipped from V and 7 bases from J, the junction kept 9 bases outside the gene matches. Per germline, CDR1 MNHEY and CDR2 SMNVEV (reference sequence). The CDR3 loop reads CASGQDRVFEKLFF. CDR3 nucleotide sequence: TGTGCCAGCGGACAGGACAGGGTCTTTGAAAAACTGTTTTTT.

This chain connects TRBV21-1 to TRBJ1-5; the DNA was not compared with TRBD1, the D call given in the table. TRBV21-1 is a pseudogene. This CDR3 has 19 residues. CDR3 nucleotide sequence: TGTGCCAGCAGCAAAAAGGGGCCACCGGGACAGGGGTTGTGTCAGCCCCAGCATTTT. It codes for CASSKKGPPGQGLCQPQHF.

V usage is TRBV19 and J usage is TRBJ1-1, with D tentatively TRBD1 (6 bases). The V and J ends lost 5 bases and 5 bases respectively, with 15 bases between them. The CDR3 runs to 14 residues. From germline, CDR1 is LNHDA and CDR2 SQIVND (reference sequence). CDR3 residues: CASSPQGFLTEAFF. The CDR3 nucleotides read TGTGCCAGTAGTCCCCAGGGGTTCTTAACTGAAGCTTTCTTT.

The CDR3 sequence is CASSGTGAGELFF. The CDR3 region has the DNA TGTGCCAGTAGTGGGACGGGGGCCGGGGAGCTGTTTTTT. V is TRBV19 and J is TRBJ2-2; a possible D gene is TRBD2 (6 bases). The V gene's germline CDR1 is LNHDA and CDR2 SQIVND (reference sequence). V lost 5 bases and J lost 6, with 10 bases in between. The CDR3 is 13 residues long.

V usage is TRBV5-1 and J usage is TRBJ1-1; no clear D. Trimming took 5 bases from V and 9 from J, leaving 14 bases between them. Germline loops: CDR1 SGHRS, CDR2 YFSETQ. The CDR3 is 12 amino acids. The CDR3 nucleotides are TGCGCCAGCAGTAATGAGGGATACCAAGCTTTCTTT. Amino acids: CASSNEGYQAFF.

J is TRBJ1-6 and V is TRBV24-1; the D gene is possibly TRBD1 (6 bases). V was clipped by 5 bases and J by 5 bases, with 18 bases between them. Germline V gives CDR1 KGHDR, CDR2 SFDVKD. The CDR3 extends over 17 amino acids. The CDR3 here is CATSGRHQTGDNSPLHF. The DNA of the CDR3 is TGTGCCACCAGTGGCCGTCACCAGACAGGAGATAATTCACCCCTCCACTTT.

The chain is built from TRBV5-1 and TRBJ1-1; D unresolved. The CDR3 length is 15 residues. Germline V lookup: CDR1 SGHRS, CDR2 YFSETQ. Trimming took off 2 bases at V and 1 base at J, with 12 bases between the two ends. CDR3: CASSFGFGGNTEAFF. The CDR3 DNA follows: TGCGCCAGCAGCTTCGGATTCGGCGGGAACACTGAAGCTTTCTTT.

The chain carries TRBV3-1 (or the pseudogene TRBV3-2) and TRBJ2-6; weak D call: TRBD2 (6 bases). The CDR3 consists of 18 residues. Germline CDR1 LGHDT, CDR2 YNNKEL (reference sequence). V shed 8 bases and J shed 4 bases, with 24 bases lying between them. CDR3 region: CASSNTRKGLQGANVLTF. DNA of the CDR3: TGTGCCAGCTCAAACACCAGAAAGGGACTGCAGGGGGCCAACGTCCTGACTTTC.

This sequence joins TRBV24-1 and TRBJ2-1; 12 nucleotides match TRBD2. The CDR3 loop spans 16 amino acids. V lost 2 bases to trimming and J lost 4 bases; unmatched junction nucleotides: 2. Germline assignment: CDR1 KGHDR and CDR2 SFDVKD. CDR3 DNA: TGTGCCACCAGTGATTGGACTAGCGGGAATTACAATGAGCAGTTCTTC. It specifies CATSDWTSGNYNEQFF.

The V and J genes are TRBV15 and TRBJ2-3; 16 bases agree with TRBD2. From germline, CDR1 is LNHNV and CDR2 YYDKDF (reference sequence). CDR3 length: 18 amino acids. V trimming: 3 bases; J trimming: 2 bases; junction bases outside the gene matches: 5. The DNA of the CDR3 is TGTGCCACCAGCAGCGCCGGGACTAGCGGGAGGGTCACAGATACGCAGTATTTT. Translation: CATSSAGTSGRVTDTQYF.

This rearrangement joins TRBV6-5 to TRBJ1-5, with 7 nucleotides matching TRBD1. The ends lost 6 bases at V and 6 bases at J; junction bases unmatched: 11. The germline gives CDR1 MNHEY, CDR2 SVGAGI. The CDR3 sequence is 15 residues long. Here the CDR3 reads CASRSPDRAAQPQHF. CDR3 DNA sequence: TGTGCCAGCAGATCCCCTGACAGGGCCGCTCAGCCCCAGCATTTT.

The sample holds a few counts of this clone. The J gene is TRBJ2-3, the V gene TRBV29-1; D gene ambiguous. Trimming took 5 bases from V and 2 from J, leaving 11 bases between them. The V gene's germline CDR1 is SQVTM and CDR2 ANQGSEA. This CDR3 has 13 amino acids. Here the CDR3 reads CSVTDRFTDTQYF. The DNA for the CDR3 is TGCAGCGTTACAGACCGATTCACAGATACGCAGTATTTT.

This sequence joins TRBV5-1 and TRBJ2-1; 16 bases map to TRBD2. Per the germline V gene, CDR1 is SGHRS and CDR2 is YFSETQ. This CDR3 is built from 18 residues. V lost 0 bases to trimming and J lost 2 bases; unmatched junction nucleotides: 2. CDR3 bases: TGCGCCAGCAGCTTGGGGGGGACTAGCGGGAGGGCCTACAATGAGCAGTTCTTC. Encoded protein: CASSLGGTSGRAYNEQFF. Using reference TRBV5-1 and TRBJ2-1 for the parts outside the CDR3, the full variable domain is KAGVTQTPRYLIKTRGQQVTLSCSPISGHRSVSWYQQTPGQGLQFLFEYFSETQRNKGNFPGRFSGRQFSNSRSEMNVSTLELGDSALYLCASSLGGTSGRAYNEQFFGPGTRLTVL.

This clone was counted between two and nine times. This sequence joins TRBV15 and TRBJ1-2, with TRBD1 matching 10 bases. The CDR3 totals 14 residues. CDR1 and CDR2 (germline): LNHNV, YYDKDF (reference sequence). V shed 8 bases, J shed 3 bases, and the junction held 6 bases outside the gene matches. CDR3 in DNA: TGTGCCACCTGGGACAGGGGAAAGGACTATGGCTACACCTTC. Translated, it gives CATWDRGKDYGYTF.

The chain employs TRBV5-4 and TRBJ1-4, with TRBD1 matching 9 bases. The CDR3 covers 15 residues. V shed 4 bases, J shed 4 bases, and the junction held 5 bases outside the gene matches. Germline V lookup: CDR1 SGHNT, CDR2 YYREEE (reference sequence). CDR3 sequence (DNA): TGTGCCAGCAGCATGTCGACAGGGGGTAATGAAAAACTGTTTTTT. Protein sequence: CASSMSTGGNEKLFF. Together with reference TRBV5-4 and TRBJ1-4, the CDR3 gives the full variable domain: ETGVTQSPTHLIKTRGQQVTLRCSSQSGHNTVSWYQQALGQGPQFIFQYYREEENGRGNFPPRFSGLQFPNYSSELNVNALELDDSALYLCASSMSTGGNEKLFFGSGTQLSVL.

The chain links TRBV7-7 to TRBJ2-5; 10 bases are a match to TRBD1. Germline V gene sequence: CDR1 SSHAT, CDR2 FNYEAQ (reference sequence). This CDR3 is built from 15 residues. V lost 5 bases to trimming and J lost 0 bases; unmatched junction nucleotides: 3. CDR3 residues: CASSVGQGYQETQYF. In nucleotides, the CDR3 is TGTGCCAGCAGCGTGGGACAGGGGTACCAAGAGACCCAGTACTTC.